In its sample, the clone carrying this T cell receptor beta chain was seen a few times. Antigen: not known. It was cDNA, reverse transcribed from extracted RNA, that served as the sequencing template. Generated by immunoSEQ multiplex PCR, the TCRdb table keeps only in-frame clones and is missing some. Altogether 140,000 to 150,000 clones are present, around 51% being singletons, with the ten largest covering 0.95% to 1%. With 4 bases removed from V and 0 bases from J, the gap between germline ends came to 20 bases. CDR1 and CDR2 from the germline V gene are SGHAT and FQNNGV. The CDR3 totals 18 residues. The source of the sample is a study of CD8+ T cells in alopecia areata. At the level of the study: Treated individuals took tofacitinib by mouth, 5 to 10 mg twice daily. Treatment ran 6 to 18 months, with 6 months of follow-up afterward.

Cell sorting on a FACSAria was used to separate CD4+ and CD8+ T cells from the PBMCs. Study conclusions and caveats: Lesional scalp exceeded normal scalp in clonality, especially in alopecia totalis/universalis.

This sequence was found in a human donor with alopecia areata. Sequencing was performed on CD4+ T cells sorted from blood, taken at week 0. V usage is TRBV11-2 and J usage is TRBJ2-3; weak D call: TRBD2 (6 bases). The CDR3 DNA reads TGTGCCAGCAGCTCTGACCCTATAGCGGAGACTAGCACAGATACGCAGTATTTT. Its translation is CASSSDPIAETSTDTQYF.